Listed here are 28 T cell receptor beta chains from one sample, sequenced in a study of beta chain features in type 1 diabetes. The isolated RNA, all of it, was reverse transcribed, so expressed TCRB transcripts were what got sequenced. Generated by immunoSEQ multiplex PCR, the TCRdb table keeps only in-frame clones and is missing some. The table has about 150,000 clones, roughly 11% seen once. The sequencing sample was made of central memory CD4+ T cells from blood. Receptors were obtained from a young man in good health.

The genes are TRBV14 and TRBJ2-7; D not resolved. Germline V gene data show CDR1 as SGHDN and CDR2 as FVKESK. The ends were cut back, 0 bases at V and 12 bases at J, with 9 bases in the middle. The CDR3 extends over 11 amino acids. CDR3 DNA: TGTGCCAGCAGCCAAGAGCAGGTTGTGTACTTC. Translating gives CASSQEQVVYF.

The chain uses TRBV2 and TRBJ2-4; the D is unclear. The germline CDR1 and CDR2 sequences are SNHLY and FYNNEI. CDR3 size: 11 residues. The V gene lost 0 bases and the J gene lost 7 bases, with 1 base spanning the gap. CDR3 in DNA: TGTGCCAGCAGTGAAGCCAACATTCAGTACTTC. Amino acids: CASSEANIQYF.

The genes are TRBV20-1 and TRBJ2-2, with a tentative D call TRBD1 (5 bases). CDR1 and CDR2 (germline): DFQATT, SNEGSKA (reference sequence). Trimming took 5 bases from V and 8 from J, leaving 9 bases between them. The CDR3 is 11 amino acids. The CDR3 spells CSADRTGELFF. Written as DNA, the CDR3 is TGCAGTGCTGACAGAACGGGGGAGCTGTTTTTT.

The rearrangement uses TRBV10-3 and TRBJ2-3, with TRBD1 as a possible D gene (5 bases). Trimming stripped 3 bases from V and 2 bases from J, with 9 bases between. Germline loops: CDR1 ENHRY, CDR2 SYGVKD. The CDR3 covers 14 residues. In DNA form, the CDR3 reads TGTGCCATCAGTGATGGACACCCCACAGATACGCAGTATTTT. It is translated as CAISDGHPTDTQYF.

The CDR3 bases are TGCAGTGCGGCGACCGAGCAGTACTTC. It is translated as CSAATEQYF. The rearrangement links TRBV20-1 to TRBJ2-7, with D unclear. In germline, CDR1 is DFQATT, CDR2 SNEGSKA (reference sequence). Trimming stripped 6 bases from V and 6 bases from J, with 6 bases between. The CDR3 has 9 amino acids.

This rearrangement joins TRBV7-2 to TRBJ2-7; no clear D. Germline CDR1 SGHTA, CDR2 FQGNSA. Deletions cut 5 bases from V and 3 bases from J, with 5 bases between. The CDR3 covers 11 residues. The CDR3 protein is CASSLNYEQYF. The DNA for the CDR3 is TGTGCCAGCAGCCTAAACTACGAGCAGTACTTC. Filled out from reference TRBV7-2 and TRBJ2-7, the complete variable domain reads GAGVSQSPSNKVTEKGKDVELRCDPISGHTALYWYRQSLGQGLEFLIYFQGNSAPDKSGLPSDRFSAERTGGSVSTLTIQRTQQEDSAVYLCASSLNYEQYFGPGTRLTVT.

The chain links TRBV25-1 to TRBJ2-7; the D gene is possibly TRBD1 (5 bases). The CDR3 length is 12 residues. From germline, CDR1 is MGHDK and CDR2 SYGVNS. With 4 bases removed from V and 6 bases from J, the gap between germline ends came to 10 bases. The CDR3 spells CASSGGRGEQYF. The DNA of the CDR3 is TGTGCCAGCAGTGGTGGTAGGGGCGAGCAGTACTTC.

There are a few counts of this clone. The chain recombines TRBV6-5 with TRBJ2-4, with 12 positions matching TRBD1. The germline V gene encodes CDR1 MNHEY and CDR2 SVGAGI. After removal of 6 bases from V and 13 bases from J, the junction contained 13 bases not matched to a gene. CDR3 length equals 15 residues. CDR3 nucleotides: TGTGCCAGCAGACCCCGACCTGGGACAGGGGGCCCACAGTACTTC. This encodes CASRPRPGTGGPQYF.

This chain links TRBV5-1 with TRBJ2-7, with unresolved D. This CDR3 comprises 15 residues. Between the trimmed V and J ends, which lost 0 bases and 0 bases, there was a span of 10 bases. CDR1 SGHRS and CDR2 YFSETQ come from the germline V gene. The CDR3 nucleotides read TGCGCCAGCAGCTTGGGGCAGGCCCTCTCCTACGAGCAGTACTTC. Its protein product is CASSLGQALSYEQYF.

This clone was recorded a few times. The chain joins TRBV27 to TRBJ2-6; D gene unclear. Germline V CDR1 and CDR2: MNHEY, SMNVEV (reference sequence). Deletions cut 8 bases from V and 2 bases from J, with 7 bases between. This CDR3 spans 13 amino acids. The CDR3, as DNA: TGTGCCAGCCTAAAGCCTGGGGCCAACGTCCTGACTTTC. Protein sequence: CASLKPGANVLTF. Based on the CDR3 plus reference TRBV27 and TRBJ2-6, the full variable domain is EAQVTQNPRYLITVTGKKLTVTCSQNMNHEYMSWYRQDPGLGLRQIYYSMNVEVTDKGDVPEGYKVSRKEKRNFPLILESPSPNQTSLYFCASLKPGANVLTFGAGSRLTVL.

This clone appeared a few times. The chain joins TRBV7-9 to TRBJ1-2; D uncertain. Germline CDR1 SEHNR, CDR2 FQNEAQ (reference sequence). V was trimmed by 3 bases and J by 10 bases, leaving 9 bases between them. The CDR3 spans 11 residues. CDR3 DNA: TGTGCCAGCAGCTTGGAGGTTAACTACACCTTC. Translating gives CASSLEVNYTF.

There are a few counts of this clone. The gene calls are TRBV5-1 and TRBJ1-2; 8 nucleotides match TRBD1. Germline trimming cut 3 bases from V and 5 bases from J; bases unmatched to any gene: 6. The length of the CDR3 is 14 residues. Germline lookup yields CDR1 SGHRS and CDR2 YFSETQ. The CDR3 bases are TGCGCCAGCAGCTCACGACAGGGGTCTTATGGCTACACCTTC. Its translation is CASSSRQGSYGYTF.

This clone was observed a few times. The V and J genes are TRBV7-8 and TRBJ1-2; the D is unclear. CDR3 length equals 13 residues. Looked up from germline, CDR1 is SGHVS and CDR2 is FQNEAQ. V dropped 5 bases and J dropped 5 bases, with 12 bases sitting between them. CDR3: CASSPETGYGYTF. The CDR3 DNA sequence: TGTGCCAGCAGCCCGGAGACGGGGTATGGCTACACCTTC. Together with reference TRBV7-8 and TRBJ1-2, the CDR3 gives the full variable domain: GAGVSQSPRYKVAKRGQDVALRCDPISGHVSLFWYQQALGQGPEFLTYFQNEAQLDKSGLPSDRFFAERPEGSVSTLKIQRTQQEDSAVYLCASSPETGYGYTFGSGTRLTVV.

The chain couples TRBV5-4 to TRBJ2-7; D ambiguous. Germline V gives CDR1 SGHNT, CDR2 YYREEE (reference sequence). This CDR3 is built from 15 residues. V was shortened by 1 base and J by 3 bases, with 14 bases between the two germline ends. CDR3 sequence (DNA): TGTGCCAGCAGCTTGTTTAGTTACGATAACTACGAGCAGTACTTC. Translating it yields CASSLFSYDNYEQYF.

This clone occurred a few times. The rearrangement joins TRBV11-1 to TRBJ2-1; D gene ambiguous. Germline lookup yields CDR1 SGHAT and CDR2 FQDESV (reference sequence). V was pared by 2 bases and J by 6 bases, with 8 bases between. This CDR3 comprises 13 residues. DNA for the CDR3: TGTGCCAGCAGCTTATCTGGTCTCAATGAGCAGTTCTTC. Its protein product is CASSLSGLNEQFF. Filled out from reference TRBV11-1 and TRBJ2-1, the complete variable domain reads EAEVAQSPRYKITEKSQAVAFWCDPISGHATLYWYRQILGQGPELLVQFQDESVVDDSQLPKDRFSAERLKGVDSTLKIQPAELGDSAMYLCASSLSGLNEQFFGPGTRLTVL.

The sample holds many counts of this clone. V usage is TRBV20-1 and J usage is TRBJ2-5, with D unresolved. This CDR3 spans 10 amino acids. CDR1 is DFQATT, CDR2 SNEGSKA, per germline (reference sequence). The DNA for the CDR3 is TGCAGCCCCCGCCAGGAGACCCAGTACTTC. As protein: CSPRQETQYF.

The rearrangement joins TRBV4-2 to TRBJ1-5, with D tentatively TRBD1 (6 bases). Trimming shortened V by 6 bases and J by 3 bases, and 15 bases separated the two germline ends. CDR1 and CDR2 (germline): LGHNA, YNFKEQ. The CDR3 sequence is 15 residues long. CDR3 sequence reads: CASSSEQGPNQPQHF. The CDR3 DNA reads TGTGCCAGCAGTTCCGAACAGGGCCCCAATCAGCCCCAGCATTTT.

The CDR3 DNA follows: TGCGCCAGCAGCCTGACAATACAGCGCTTTGACGCCGGGGAGCTGTTTTTT. Translating gives CASSLTIQRFDAGELFF. The chain recombines TRBV5-1 with TRBJ2-2; no definite D call. This CDR3 region has 17 residues. Trimming removed 4 bases at V and 6 bases at J, with 22 bases between. Germline CDR1 is SGHRS and CDR2 is YFSETQ.

V usage is TRBV19 and J usage is TRBJ2-5; 8 nucleotides align to TRBD2. Germline CDR1 is LNHDA and CDR2 is SQIVND (reference sequence). The J segment lost 3 bases and the V segment lost 7 bases, leaving 7 bases of the junction unmatched. The CDR3 totals 14 residues. The CDR3 sequence is CASNPSLAEETQYF. The CDR3 DNA sequence: TGTGCCAGTAATCCCTCACTAGCGGAAGAGACCCAGTACTTC.

The rearrangement links TRBV2 to TRBJ2-2; 10 bases are shared with TRBD1. Looked up from germline, CDR1 is SNHLY and CDR2 is FYNNEI. J was trimmed by 7 bases and V by 6 bases; bases with no gene match: 5. This CDR3 is 14 amino acids long. CDR3 DNA: TGTGCCAGCAGAGGACAGGGGGTGGTCGGGGAGCTGTTTTTT. This encodes CASRGQGVVGELFF. The full variable domain, rest sourced from reference TRBV2 and TRBJ2-2, is EPEVTQTPSHQVTQMGQEVILRCVPISNHLYFYWYRQILGQKVEFLVSFYNNEISEKSEIFDDQFSVERPDGSNFTLKIRSTKLEDSAMYFCASRGQGVVGELFFGEGSRLTVL.

The rearrangement links TRBV4-2 to TRBJ2-3; 9 bases map to TRBD1. Germline CDR1 LGHNA, CDR2 YNFKEQ. V shed 0 bases, J shed 0 bases, and the junction held 4 bases outside the gene matches. There are 17 residues in the CDR3. This CDR3 is CASSQDIGTGSTDTQYF. The CDR3, as DNA: TGTGCCAGCAGCCAAGATATAGGGACAGGGAGCACAGATACGCAGTATTTT.

The chain combines TRBV14 with TRBJ2-7; no firm D call. The CDR3 extends over 14 amino acids. Trimming stripped 1 base from V and 0 bases from J, with 7 bases between. CDR1 SGHDN and CDR2 FVKESK come from the germline V gene. CDR3 region: CASSQVHGSYEQYF. In DNA form, the CDR3 reads TGTGCCAGCAGCCAAGTACACGGCTCCTACGAGCAGTACTTC.

CDR3 bases: TGTGCCTGGAGTACTAGCGGGGGATTTTACGAGCAGTACTTC. Amino acids: CAWSTSGGFYEQYF. This chain joins TRBV30 and TRBJ2-5, with 11 nucleotides matching TRBD2. TRBJ2-7 explains the end of the DNA better; the J call may be wrong. Germline CDR1 GTSNPN, CDR2 SVGIG (reference sequence). The CDR3 runs to 14 residues.

This clone was observed a few times. This sequence joins TRBV5-1 and TRBJ1-5, with D unclear. The CDR3 is made up of 15 amino acids. CDR1 SGHRS and CDR2 YFSETQ come from the germline V gene. The V and J ends lost 5 bases and 8 bases respectively, with 20 bases between them. As DNA, the CDR3 is TGCGCCAGCAGTTCCACCGGGTCTTACGGGGAGCCCCAGCATTTT. As protein: CASSSTGSYGEPQHF.

This clone was counted ten times or more. The chain is built from TRBV2 and TRBJ1-1; the D is unclear. Germline lookup yields CDR1 SNHLY and CDR2 FYNNEI. The CDR3 consists of 12 residues. With 7 bases removed from V and 0 bases from J, the gap between germline ends came to 6 bases. The CDR3 spells CASTAMNTEAFF. The CDR3 DNA is TGTGCCAGCACGGCCATGAACACTGAAGCTTTCTTT.

The chain couples TRBV25-1 to TRBJ1-4; no clear D gene. CDR3 length equals 16 residues. V gave up 7 bases and J gave up 1 base, with 16 bases separating them. CDR1 is MGHDK, CDR2 SYGVNS, per germline. This CDR3 reads CASTGWPTQTNEKLFF. CDR3 in DNA: TGTGCCAGCACGGGGTGGCCGACCCAAACTAATGAAAAACTGTTTTTT.

This clone was counted a few times. The V call is TRBV9, the J call TRBJ2-2; 11 bases line up with TRBD2. CDR1 is SGDLS, CDR2 YYNGEE, per germline. Losses at the gene ends were 0 bases for V and 0 bases for J; bases not matched to a gene: 4. The CDR3 is 18 residues long. The CDR3 DNA reads as TGTGCCAGCAGCGTAGAGGAGGGACTAGCGGCGAACACCGGGGAGCTGTTTTTT. Translating it yields CASSVEEGLAANTGELFF.

The V gene is TRBV15, the J gene TRBJ1-1; no clear D. V was cut by 0 bases and J by 4 bases, with 9 bases left in between. This CDR3 is built from 14 residues. Germline CDR1 and CDR2: LNHNV and YYDKDF (reference sequence). The CDR3, as DNA: TGTGCCACCAGCAGAGACCCAGGAGTCACTGAAGCTTTCTTT. Its translation: CATSRDPGVTEAFF.